This T cell receptor beta chain was profiled in a study of blood T cell repertoires in COVID-19. From germline, CDR1 is SQVTM and CDR2 ANQGSEA. V shed 4 bases and J shed 2 bases, with 10 bases lying between them. The CDR3 has 13 amino acids. Sequencing used immunoSEQ multiplex PCR; TCRdb keeps in-frame clones, though not all of them. The table lists 140,000 to 150,000 clones, 88% of them singletons, with 1.5% to 2% in the top ten. This sequence originates from a man aged 65-85 years with acute or convalescent COVID-19. The chain employs TRBV29-1 and TRBJ2-3, with D possibly matching TRBD1 (5 bases). The sequenced sample consisted of peripheral blood. CDR3 in DNA: TGCAGCGTTGCGGACACCAACACAGATACGCAGTATTTT. Translating gives CSVADTNTDTQYF.